These 28 T cell receptor beta chains were sequenced from one sample in a study of T cells in localized non-small cell lung cancer. Assay: immunoSEQ multiplex PCR; the TCRdb copy retains only in-frame clones and omits some. The profile shows thousands of clones, roughly a fifth of them singletons. Source: lung tumor tissue, taken before any cancer treatment. The receptors were sampled from a male donor older than 55 with stage III squamous cell lung carcinoma.

The chain is built from TRBV5-1 and TRBJ1-1; no definite D call. Germline CDR1 is SGHRS and CDR2 is YFSETQ. The length of the CDR3 is 15 residues. V shed 0 bases and J shed 4 bases, with 13 bases lying between them. CDR3 DNA sequence: TGCGCCAGCAGCTTGGGAGAGGGTTTGGCCACTGAAGCTTTCTTT. Amino acid sequence: CASSLGEGLATEAFF.

This clone was seen only a few times. The chain links TRBV9 to TRBJ1-1; TRBD1 matches 7 bases. The trim removed 6 bases at V and 0 bases at J, leaving 8 bases unmatched. The germline V gene has CDR1 SGDLS and CDR2 YYNGEE. This CDR3 is 15 amino acids long. The CDR3 region has the DNA TGTGCCAGCACCCCAGGGGGGGCCGTGAACACTGAAGCTTTCTTT. This sequence encodes CASTPGGAVNTEAFF.

The gene calls are TRBV9 and TRBJ1-2; D is ambiguous. Trimming shortened V by 7 bases and J by 2 bases, and 9 bases separated the two germline ends. The germline V gene has CDR1 SGDLS and CDR2 YYNGEE. The CDR3 has 12 amino acids. The CDR3 loop is CASSTENYGYTF. The CDR3 nucleotides read TGTGCCAGCTCGACCGAAAACTATGGCTACACCTTC.

This clone showed up just a few times. The rearrangement joins TRBV9 to TRBJ2-7, with D possibly being TRBD1 or TRBD2 (5 bases each). V lost 4 bases and J 5 bases, leaving 22 bases between the germline ends. Germline CDR1 reads SGDLS; CDR2 reads YYNGEE. The CDR3 totals 16 residues. The CDR3 DNA reads TGTGCCAGCAGCTCGCGTGCCGGGACGGGATTGCACGAGCAGTACTTC. Protein product: CASSSRAGTGLHEQYF.

Judged by abundance, this clone is medium-sized. The chain uses TRBV11-3 and TRBJ2-5, with D possibly matching TRBD1 (6 bases). The CDR3 contains 17 residues. V shed 1 base and J shed 2 bases, with 17 bases lying between them. Germline V gene sequence: CDR1 SGHNT, CDR2 YENEEA. CDR3 amino acids: CASSLGRLMDSQETQYF. Written as DNA, the CDR3 is TGTGCCAGCAGCTTAGGCCGCCTTATGGACAGTCAAGAGACCCAGTACTTC.

This clone turned up a few times. The rearrangement links TRBV9 to TRBJ1-4; D is possibly TRBD1 (6 bases). This CDR3 has 13 amino acids. Looked up from germline, CDR1 is SGDLS and CDR2 is YYNGEE. V lost 4 bases, J lost 7 bases, and 11 bases lay in between. CDR3: CASSPQGREKLFF. Written as DNA, the CDR3 is TGTGCCAGCAGCCCACAGGGACGTGAAAAACTGTTTTTT.

This clone has only a few counts. The chain carries TRBV6-8 and TRBJ2-2; D gene unclear. CDR1 and CDR2 (germline): MNHGY, SAAAGT. Trimming took 5 bases from V and 6 from J, leaving 10 bases between them. This CDR3 region has 13 residues. The CDR3 here is CASSTRVSGELFF. CDR3 bases: TGTGCCAGCAGTACCCGGGTGTCCGGGGAGCTGTTTTTT.

This rearrangement joins TRBV6-8 to TRBJ1-5; D gene unclear. Trimming removed 6 bases at V and 4 bases at J, with 13 bases between. The CDR3 spans 14 residues. Germline V gives CDR1 MNHGY, CDR2 SAAAGT. CDR3 in amino acids: CASRQGIGNQPQHF. Written as DNA, the CDR3 is TGTGCCAGCAGGCAAGGAATAGGGAATCAGCCCCAGCATTTT.

The genes are TRBV30 and TRBJ1-1, with TRBD1 matching over 9 bases. The CDR3 runs to 11 residues. Germline V lookup: CDR1 GTSNPN, CDR2 SVGIG (reference sequence). Trimming cost V 3 bases and J 7 bases; bases outside gene matches: 0. CDR3 sequence: CAWRTGGEAFF. Here the CDR3 DNA reads TGTGCCTGGAGGACAGGGGGTGAAGCTTTCTTT.

In this sample, this clone turned up a few times. V usage is TRBV23-1 and J usage is TRBJ2-1, with TRBD1 identical over 8 bases. TRBV23-1 is noted as an ORF with a role that remains uncertain. J lost 5 bases, V lost 6 bases, and 15 bases had no gene match. The CDR3 runs 17 residues. CDR3 sequence: CASSQDPAPDRDNEQFF. DNA of the CDR3: TGCGCCAGCAGCCAAGATCCCGCTCCGGACAGGGACAATGAGCAGTTCTTC.

This clone occurred a few times. The gene calls are TRBV5-1 and TRBJ1-2, with 8 nucleotides matching TRBD1. J gave up 6 bases and V 2 bases, and 9 bases lay outside the gene matches. Germline V gene lookup returns CDR1 SGHRS and CDR2 YFSETQ. The CDR3 spans 15 residues. Here the CDR3 reads CASSLAGGLGNGYTF. CDR3 in DNA: TGCGCCAGCAGCTTAGCAGGGGGCCTAGGGAATGGCTACACCTTC.

The chain carries TRBV25-1 and TRBJ1-6; perhaps TRBD1 as D (6 bases). This CDR3 spans 14 amino acids. Germline CDR1 and CDR2: MGHDK and SYGVNS. Trimming took 4 bases from V and 10 from J, leaving 14 bases between them. The CDR3 sequence is CASSASADRSPLHF. Here the CDR3 DNA reads TGTGCCAGCAGTGCATCGGCGGACAGATCACCCCTCCACTTT.

This chain joins TRBV11-1 and TRBJ2-3; D tentatively reads TRBD1 or TRBD2 (6 bases each). This CDR3 contains 15 residues. Germline values: CDR1 SGHAT, CDR2 FQDESV (reference sequence). Trimming cost V 3 bases and J 4 bases, with 14 bases left between them. The CDR3 spells CASSLNGGFADTQYF. CDR3 sequence (DNA): TGTGCCAGCAGCTTGAACGGGGGCTTTGCAGATACGCAGTATTTT.

This chain links TRBV6-8 with TRBJ2-1, with 9 bases identical to TRBD2. Germline CDR1 is MNHGY and CDR2 is SAAAGT. V shed 7 bases, J shed 7 bases, and the junction held 14 bases outside the gene matches. This CDR3 comprises 16 residues. CDR3 in DNA: TGTGCCAGCAAACAGTTACAGGCTAGCGGGGTAAATGAGCAGTTCTTC. Its protein product is CASKQLQASGVNEQFF.

This clone was counted a few times. This sequence joins TRBV6-8 and TRBJ2-1; no definite D call. CDR3 size: 12 residues. V lost 2 bases and J lost 10, with 9 bases in between. Looked up from germline, CDR1 is MNHGY and CDR2 is SAAAGT. The DNA for the CDR3 is TGTGCCAGCAGTTACCCCGACCCGGAGCAGTTCTTC. Protein: CASSYPDPEQFF.

This clone was recorded only once. The genes are TRBV14 and TRBJ2-1; 7 nucleotides line up with TRBD1. This CDR3 is built from 16 residues. V shed 4 bases and J 5 bases; nucleotides not matched to a gene: 11. From germline, CDR1 is SGHDN and CDR2 FVKESK. The CDR3 DNA is TGTGCCAGCAGCCGGCTGACAGGGATGAGGGACAATGAGCAGTTCTTC. Its translation: CASSRLTGMRDNEQFF.

This clone was counted a few times. Germline and junction disagree at one end, which may indicate a read error. This chain connects TRBV6-8 to TRBJ1-6; maybe TRBD1 (5 bases). The CDR3 spans 14 residues. Germline V CDR1 and CDR2: MNHGY, SAAAGT. Written as DNA, the CDR3 is TGTGCCAGCACTTACAGGAGCATGAATTCACCCCTCCACTTT. This sequence encodes CASTYRSMNSPLHF.

The chain combines TRBV15 with TRBJ1-1; 9 positions agree with TRBD1. The trim removed 3 bases at V and 4 bases at J, leaving 6 bases unmatched. This CDR3 is 15 amino acids long. Per the germline V gene, CDR1 is LNHNV and CDR2 is YYDKDF (reference sequence). CDR3 DNA: TGTGCCACCAGCAGGCAAACAGGGGGCAGCACTGAAGCTTTCTTT. Encoded protein: CATSRQTGGSTEAFF.

The chain employs TRBV18 and TRBJ1-3; D uncertain. Germline V lookup: CDR1 KGHSH, CDR2 LQKENI. The CDR3 loop spans 17 amino acids. Trimming pared 2 bases from V and 0 bases from J, leaving 14 bases between. CDR3 bases: TGTGCCAGCTCACCAAGTGGGTTTGGGCCCTCTGGAAACACCATATATTTT. It is translated as CASSPSGFGPSGNTIYF.

The rearrangement uses TRBV19 and TRBJ2-5, with a weak D call TRBD1 (6 bases). V was cut by 7 bases and J by 2 bases, with 14 bases left in between. This CDR3 is built from 14 residues. CDR1 is LNHDA and CDR2 is SQIVND in the germline V gene (reference sequence). CDR3 nucleotide sequence: TGTGCCAGTAAGGAACTGGGGGCACAAGAGACCCAGTACTTC. Amino acid sequence: CASKELGAQETQYF.

The CDR3 protein is CASKDPNTGELFF. The CDR3 DNA sequence: TGTGCCAGTAAAGACCCGAACACCGGGGAGCTGTTTTTT. This chain joins TRBV25-1 and TRBJ2-2; D remains unclear. Between the trimmed V and J ends, which lost 9 bases and 0 bases, there was a span of 8 bases. This CDR3 comprises 13 residues. From germline, CDR1 is MGHDK and CDR2 SYGVNS.

In its sample, this clone is medium-sized. In nucleotides, the CDR3 is TGTGCCAGCAGCTGGGATGGGACCCCGGGTCAGCCCCAGCATTTT. It specifies CASSWDGTPGQPQHF. V usage is TRBV11-3 and J usage is TRBJ1-5, with D possibly TRBD1 on 5 matching bases. V was cut by 4 bases and J by 6 bases, with 16 bases left in between. The CDR3 loop spans 15 amino acids. Germline V gives CDR1 SGHNT, CDR2 YENEEA.

This clone has just a few counts. The V and J genes are TRBV2 and TRBJ2-3; D might be TRBD2 (6 bases). The CDR3 is 12 residues long. Trimming removed 6 bases at V and 8 bases at J, with 12 bases between. Looked up from germline, CDR1 is SNHLY and CDR2 is FYNNEI. In DNA form, the CDR3 reads TGTGCCAGCAGCTACTTGGGAGGTACGCAGTATTTT. Translating gives CASSYLGGTQYF.

V usage is TRBV6-8 and J usage is TRBJ1-5, with a tentative D call TRBD1 (6 bases). The CDR3 extends over 16 amino acids. The V gene lost 7 bases and the J gene lost 3 bases, with 19 bases spanning the gap. Germline V gene sequence: CDR1 MNHGY, CDR2 SAAAGT. This CDR3 is CASNSLGQRTNQPQHF. DNA for the CDR3: TGTGCCAGCAATTCCCTAGGACAGCGTACCAATCAGCCCCAGCATTTT.

The CDR3 nucleotides are TGCGCCAGCACCCTACGGACTAGCGGGGTCACAGATACGCAGTATTTT. This codes for CASTLRTSGVTDTQYF. This chain uses TRBV5-1 with TRBJ2-3; 12 positions match TRBD2. Germline V lookup: CDR1 SGHRS, CDR2 YFSETQ. The CDR3 is made up of 16 amino acids. The ends lost 6 bases at V and 2 bases at J; junction bases unmatched: 7.

The chain couples TRBV5-1 to TRBJ2-7, with TRBD2 identical over 8 bases. With V trimmed by 4 bases and J by 3 bases, 6 bases remained unmatched. Germline V gene sequence: CDR1 SGHRS, CDR2 YFSETQ. This CDR3 is built from 14 residues. DNA of the CDR3: TGCGCCAGCAGCCCCGGGGGGGACGGCTACGAGCAGTACTTC. Encoded protein: CASSPGGDGYEQYF.

This clone has more than one count but fewer than ten. A read error may account for a junction end that differs from germline. V and J are TRBV6-8 and TRBJ2-2; D is ambiguous. Per germline, CDR1 MNHGY and CDR2 SAAAGT. This CDR3 contains 13 residues. The CDR3: CAISTSGTGELFF. Here the CDR3 DNA reads TGTGCCATCAGTACAAGTGGCACCGGGGAGCTGTTTTTT.

This chain uses TRBV29-1 with TRBJ2-3; D is perhaps TRBD2 (6 bases). The germline gives CDR1 SQVTM, CDR2 ANQGSEA. This CDR3 is built from 15 residues. Trimming removed 0 bases at V and 4 bases at J, with 14 bases between. CDR3 in amino acids: CSVEDLGGLSDTQYF. CDR3 DNA: TGCAGCGTTGAAGATCTAGGCGGACTATCAGATACGCAGTATTTT.